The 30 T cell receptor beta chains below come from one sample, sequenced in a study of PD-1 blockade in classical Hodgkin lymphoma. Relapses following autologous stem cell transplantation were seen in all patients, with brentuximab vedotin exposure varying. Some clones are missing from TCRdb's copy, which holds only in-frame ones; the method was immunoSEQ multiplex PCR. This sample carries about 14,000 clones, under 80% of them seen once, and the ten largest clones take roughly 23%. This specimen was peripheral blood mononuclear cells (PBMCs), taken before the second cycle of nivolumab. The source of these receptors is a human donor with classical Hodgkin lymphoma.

The chain's CDR3 is CASSGDRAYGSPLHF. The CDR3 DNA sequence: TGCGCCAGCAGCGGGGACAGGGCGTATGGTTCACCCCTCCACTTT. J is TRBJ1-6 and V is TRBV10-2; TRBD1 matches 9 bases. There are 15 residues in the CDR3. Losses at the gene ends were 6 bases for V and 9 bases for J; bases not matched to a gene: 9. Germline V CDR1 and CDR2: WSHSY, SAAADI.

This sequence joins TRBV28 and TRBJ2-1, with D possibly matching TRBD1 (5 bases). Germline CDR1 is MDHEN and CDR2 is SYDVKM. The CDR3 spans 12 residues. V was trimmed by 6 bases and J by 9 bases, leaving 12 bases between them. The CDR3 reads CASSPMGLEQFF. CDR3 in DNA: TGTGCCAGCAGCCCTATGGGGCTTGAGCAGTTCTTC.

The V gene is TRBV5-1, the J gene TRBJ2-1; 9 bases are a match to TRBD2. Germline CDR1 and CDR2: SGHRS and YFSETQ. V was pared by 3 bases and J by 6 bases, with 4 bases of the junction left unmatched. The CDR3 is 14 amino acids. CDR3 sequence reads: CASSSTTSGNEQFF. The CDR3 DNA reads TGCGCCAGCAGCTCCACGACTAGCGGCAATGAGCAGTTCTTC. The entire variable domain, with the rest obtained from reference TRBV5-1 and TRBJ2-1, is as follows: KAGVTQTPRYLIKTRGQQVTLSCSPISGHRSVSWYQQTPGQGLQFLFEYFSETQRNKGNFPGRFSGRQFSNSRSEMNVSTLELGDSALYLCASSSTTSGNEQFFGPGTRLTVL.

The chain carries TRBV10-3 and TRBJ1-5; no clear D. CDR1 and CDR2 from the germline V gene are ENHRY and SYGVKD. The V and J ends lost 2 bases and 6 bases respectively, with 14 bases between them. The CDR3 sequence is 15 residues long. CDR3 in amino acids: CAISEGERIFQPQHF. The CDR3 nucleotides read TGTGCCATCAGTGAGGGGGAAAGAATATTTCAGCCCCAGCATTTT.

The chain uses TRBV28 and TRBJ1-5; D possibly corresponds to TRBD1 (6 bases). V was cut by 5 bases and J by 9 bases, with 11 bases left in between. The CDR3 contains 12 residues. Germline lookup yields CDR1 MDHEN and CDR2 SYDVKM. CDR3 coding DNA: TGTGCCAGCAGTCCCCAGGGGCGGCCCCAGCATTTT. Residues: CASSPQGRPQHF.

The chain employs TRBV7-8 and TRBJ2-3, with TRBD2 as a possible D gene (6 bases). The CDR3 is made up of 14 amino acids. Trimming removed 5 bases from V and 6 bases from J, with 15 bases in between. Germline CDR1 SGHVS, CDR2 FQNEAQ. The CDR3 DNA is TGTGCCAGCAGCGGTAGCGGTTCTCGGGATACGCAGTATTTT. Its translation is CASSGSGSRDTQYF.

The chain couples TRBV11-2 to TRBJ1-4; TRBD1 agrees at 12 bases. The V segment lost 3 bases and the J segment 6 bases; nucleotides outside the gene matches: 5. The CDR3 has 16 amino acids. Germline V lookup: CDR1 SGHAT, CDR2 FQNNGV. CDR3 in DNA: TGTGCCAGCAGCTTGGGGACAGGGGGCCGGGATGAAAAACTGTTTTTT. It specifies CASSLGTGGRDEKLFF.

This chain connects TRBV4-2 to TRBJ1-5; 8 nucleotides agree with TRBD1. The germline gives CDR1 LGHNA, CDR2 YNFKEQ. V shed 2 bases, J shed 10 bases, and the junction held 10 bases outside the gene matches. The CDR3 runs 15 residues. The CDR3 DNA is TGTGCCAGCAGCCAAACTACAGGGGGAAACCTCCCCCAGCATTTT. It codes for CASSQTTGGNLPQHF.

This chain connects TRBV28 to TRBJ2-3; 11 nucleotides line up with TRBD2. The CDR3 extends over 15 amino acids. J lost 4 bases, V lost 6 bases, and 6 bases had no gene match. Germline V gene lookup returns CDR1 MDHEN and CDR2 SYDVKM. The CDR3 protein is CASSLAGGRADTQYF. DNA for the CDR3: TGTGCCAGCAGCTTAGCGGGGGGGCGGGCAGATACGCAGTATTTT.

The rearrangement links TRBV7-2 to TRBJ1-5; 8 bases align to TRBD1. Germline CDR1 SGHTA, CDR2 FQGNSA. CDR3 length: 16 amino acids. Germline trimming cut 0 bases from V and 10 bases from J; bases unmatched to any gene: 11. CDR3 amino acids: CASSLAQGAIIQPQHF. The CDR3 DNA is TGTGCCAGCAGCTTAGCTCAGGGGGCAATCATCCAACCCCAGCATTTT.

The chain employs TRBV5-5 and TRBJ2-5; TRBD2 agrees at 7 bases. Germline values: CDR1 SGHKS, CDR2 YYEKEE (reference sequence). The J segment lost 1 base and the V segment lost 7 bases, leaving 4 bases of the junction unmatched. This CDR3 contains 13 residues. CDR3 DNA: TGTGCCAGCCTCGGGGGGATCCAAGAGACCCAGTACTTC. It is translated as CASLGGIQETQYF.

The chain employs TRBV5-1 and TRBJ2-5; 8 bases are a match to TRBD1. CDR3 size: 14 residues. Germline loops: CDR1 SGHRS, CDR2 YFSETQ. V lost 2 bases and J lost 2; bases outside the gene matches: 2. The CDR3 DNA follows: TGCGCCAGCAGCTTTCAGGGGGCTCAAGAGACCCAGTACTTC. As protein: CASSFQGAQETQYF.

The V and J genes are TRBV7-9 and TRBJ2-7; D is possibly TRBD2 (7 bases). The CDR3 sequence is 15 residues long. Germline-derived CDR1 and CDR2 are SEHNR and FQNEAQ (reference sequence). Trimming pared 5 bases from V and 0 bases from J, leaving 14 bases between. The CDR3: CASSPRGAISYEQYF. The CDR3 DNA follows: TGTGCCAGCAGCCCCCGGGGGGCGATCTCCTACGAGCAGTACTTC.

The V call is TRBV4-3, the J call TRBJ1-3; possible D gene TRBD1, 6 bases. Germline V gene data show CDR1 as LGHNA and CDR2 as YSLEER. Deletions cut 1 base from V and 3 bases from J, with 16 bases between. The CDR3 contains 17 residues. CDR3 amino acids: CASSQVAGALFGNTIYF. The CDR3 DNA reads TGCGCCAGCAGCCAAGTAGCGGGGGCACTTTTTGGAAACACCATATATTTT.

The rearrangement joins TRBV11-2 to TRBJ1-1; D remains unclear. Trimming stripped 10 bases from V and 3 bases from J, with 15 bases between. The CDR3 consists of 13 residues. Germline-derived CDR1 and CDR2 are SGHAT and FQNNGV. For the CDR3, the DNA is TGTGCCACCAGAGCCCTAGACTACACTGAAGCTTTCTTT. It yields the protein CATRALDYTEAFF.

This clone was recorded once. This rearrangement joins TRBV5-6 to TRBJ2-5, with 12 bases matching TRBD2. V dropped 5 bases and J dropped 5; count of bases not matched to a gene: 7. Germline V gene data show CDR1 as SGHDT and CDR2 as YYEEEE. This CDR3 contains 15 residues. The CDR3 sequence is CASRDGLAGMETQYF. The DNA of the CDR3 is TGTGCCAGCAGAGATGGACTAGCGGGGATGGAGACCCAGTACTTC. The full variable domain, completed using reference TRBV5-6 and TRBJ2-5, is DAGVTQSPTHLIKTRGQQVTLRCSPKSGHDTVSWYQQALGQGPQFIFQYYEEEERQRGNFPDRFSGHQFPNYSSELNVNALLLGDSALYLCASRDGLAGMETQYFGPGTRLLVL.

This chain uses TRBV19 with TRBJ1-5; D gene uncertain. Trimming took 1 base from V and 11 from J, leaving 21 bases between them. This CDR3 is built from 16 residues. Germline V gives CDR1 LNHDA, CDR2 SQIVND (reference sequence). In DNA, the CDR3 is TGTGCCAGTAGTATAGGTCCTCAGGTTATAATTTCGTCCCAGCATTTT. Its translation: CASSIGPQVIISSQHF.

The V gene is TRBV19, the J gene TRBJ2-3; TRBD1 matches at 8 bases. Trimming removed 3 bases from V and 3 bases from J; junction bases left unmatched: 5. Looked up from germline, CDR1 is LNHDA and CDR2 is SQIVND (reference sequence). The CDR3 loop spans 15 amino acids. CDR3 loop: CASSIGRGRTDTQYF. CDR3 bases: TGTGCCAGTAGTATCGGCAGGGGGCGTACAGATACGCAGTATTTT.

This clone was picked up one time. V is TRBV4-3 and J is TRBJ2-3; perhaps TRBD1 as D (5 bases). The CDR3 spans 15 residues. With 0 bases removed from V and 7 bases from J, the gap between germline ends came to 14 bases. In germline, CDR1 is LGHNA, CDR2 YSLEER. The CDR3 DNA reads TGCGCCAGCAGCCAAGATATGGGGCCGGTAAATACGCAGTATTTT. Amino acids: CASSQDMGPVNTQYF.

The CDR3 DNA is TGTGCCAGCAGTCCACACTACGAGCAGTACTTC. Amino acids: CASSPHYEQYF. The chain uses TRBV6-5 and TRBJ2-7, with D unclear. The CDR3 consists of 11 residues. CDR1 and CDR2 from the germline V gene are MNHEY and SVGAGI. Trimming took 5 bases from V and 3 from J, leaving 5 bases between them.

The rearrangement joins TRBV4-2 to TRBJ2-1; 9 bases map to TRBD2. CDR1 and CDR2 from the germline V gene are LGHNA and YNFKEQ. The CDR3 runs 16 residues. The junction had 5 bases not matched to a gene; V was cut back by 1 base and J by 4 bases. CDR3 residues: CASSQAIAGDYNEQFF. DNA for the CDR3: TGTGCCAGCAGCCAAGCTATAGCGGGGGATTACAATGAGCAGTTCTTC.

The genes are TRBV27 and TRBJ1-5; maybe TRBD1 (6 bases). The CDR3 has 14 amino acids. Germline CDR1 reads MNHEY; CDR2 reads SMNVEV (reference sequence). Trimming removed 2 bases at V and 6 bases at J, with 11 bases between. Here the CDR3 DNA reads TGTGCCAGCAGTTTACGCTGGGGGCGTCAGCCCCAGCATTTT. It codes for CASSLRWGRQPQHF.

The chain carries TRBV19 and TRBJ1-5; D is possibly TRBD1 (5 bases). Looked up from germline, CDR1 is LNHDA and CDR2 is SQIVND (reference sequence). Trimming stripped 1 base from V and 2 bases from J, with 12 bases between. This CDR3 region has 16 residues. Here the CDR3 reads CASSIVRGLRNQPQHF. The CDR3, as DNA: TGTGCCAGTAGTATAGTGCGGGGGTTGCGCAATCAGCCCCAGCATTTT.

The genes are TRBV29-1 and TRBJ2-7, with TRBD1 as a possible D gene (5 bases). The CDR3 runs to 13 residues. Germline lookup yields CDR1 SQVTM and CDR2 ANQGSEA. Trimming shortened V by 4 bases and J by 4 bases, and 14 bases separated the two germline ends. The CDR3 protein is CSVGRQGSYEQYF. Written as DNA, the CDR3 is TGCAGCGTTGGTCGGCAGGGAAGTTACGAGCAGTACTTC.

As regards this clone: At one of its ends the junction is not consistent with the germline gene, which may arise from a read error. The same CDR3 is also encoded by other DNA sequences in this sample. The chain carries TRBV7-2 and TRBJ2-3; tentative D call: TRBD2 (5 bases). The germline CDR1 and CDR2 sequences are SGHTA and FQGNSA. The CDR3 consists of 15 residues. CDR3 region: CASSLVGLATDTQYF. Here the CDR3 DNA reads TGTGCCAGCAGTTTAGTTGGGCTAGCAACAGATACGCAGTATTTT.

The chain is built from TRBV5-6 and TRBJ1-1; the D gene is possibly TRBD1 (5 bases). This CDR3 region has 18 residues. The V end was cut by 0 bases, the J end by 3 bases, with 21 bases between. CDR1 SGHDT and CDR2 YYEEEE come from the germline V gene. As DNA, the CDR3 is TGTGCCAGCAGCTTGGGCATGAGTGTCGCAGGGAGGGACACTGAAGCTTTCTTT. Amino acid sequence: CASSLGMSVAGRDTEAFF.

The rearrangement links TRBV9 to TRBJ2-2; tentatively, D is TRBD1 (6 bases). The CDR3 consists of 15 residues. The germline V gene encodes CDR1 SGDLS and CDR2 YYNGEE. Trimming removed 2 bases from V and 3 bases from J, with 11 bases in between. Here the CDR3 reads CASSVLSGDTGELFF. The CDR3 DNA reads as TGTGCCAGCAGCGTTTTATCAGGGGACACCGGGGAGCTGTTTTTT.

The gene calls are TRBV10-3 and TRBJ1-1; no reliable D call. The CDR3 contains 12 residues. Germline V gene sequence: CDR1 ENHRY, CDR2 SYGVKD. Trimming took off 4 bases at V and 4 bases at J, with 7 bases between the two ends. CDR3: CAISGVSTEAFF. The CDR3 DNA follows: TGTGCCATCAGTGGGGTAAGCACTGAAGCTTTCTTT.

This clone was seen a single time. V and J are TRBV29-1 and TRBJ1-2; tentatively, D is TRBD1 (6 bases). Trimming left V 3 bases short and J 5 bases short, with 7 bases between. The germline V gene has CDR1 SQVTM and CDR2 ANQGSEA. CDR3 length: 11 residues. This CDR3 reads CSVDGQYGYTF. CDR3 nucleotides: TGCAGCGTTGACGGACAGTATGGCTACACCTTC. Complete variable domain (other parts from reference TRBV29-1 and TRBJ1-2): SAVISQKPSRDICQRGTSLTIQCQVDSQVTMMFWYRQQPGQSLTLIATANQGSEATYESGFVIDKFPISRPNLTFSTLTVSNMSPEDSSIYLCSVDGQYGYTFGSGTRLTVV.

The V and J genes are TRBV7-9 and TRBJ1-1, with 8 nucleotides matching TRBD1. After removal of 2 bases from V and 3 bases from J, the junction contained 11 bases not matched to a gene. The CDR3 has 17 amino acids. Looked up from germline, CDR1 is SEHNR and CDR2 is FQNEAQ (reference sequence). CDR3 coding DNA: TGTGCCAGCAGCTTATTGAGAGGGCAGGGGGCGCACACTGAAGCTTTCTTT. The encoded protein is CASSLLRGQGAHTEAFF.